One and the same sample provided the 17 T cell receptor beta chains below, sequenced in a study of PD-1 blockade in classical Hodgkin lymphoma. After autologous stem cell transplantation all patients relapsed, and prior brentuximab vedotin exposure differed between cohorts. Data came from immunoSEQ multiplex PCR; TCRdb stores just in-frame clones and leaves some out. Of tens of thousands of clones listed, 75% to 90% are singletons. The sample here was peripheral blood mononuclear cells (PBMCs), taken at baseline. Receptors were obtained from a human donor with classical Hodgkin lymphoma.

The chain carries TRBV5-1 and TRBJ2-1, with D unresolved. The V end lost 4 bases, the J end lost 8 bases, and 10 bases lay between the germline ends. CDR1 is SGHRS and CDR2 is YFSETQ in the germline V gene. The length of the CDR3 is 12 residues. DNA for the CDR3: TGCGCCAGCAGCCGATTAGACTATGAGCAGTTCTTC. Protein sequence: CASSRLDYEQFF.

CDR3 sequence: CACPPTWDAYGYTF. The DNA for the CDR3 is TGTGCCTGTCCGCCTACGTGGGATGCCTATGGCTACACCTTC. This chain connects TRBV30 to TRBJ1-2, with D hard to call. Germline-derived CDR1 and CDR2 are GTSNPN and SVGIG (reference sequence). V was trimmed by 6 bases and J by 4 bases, leaving 18 bases between them. CDR3 length: 14 residues.

The V call is TRBV20-1, the J call TRBJ2-1, with TRBD2 as a possible D gene (5 bases). Germline V gene lookup returns CDR1 DFQATT and CDR2 SNEGSKA (reference sequence). V lost 6 bases and J 15 bases, leaving 18 bases between the germline ends. CDR3 length equals 11 residues. Written as DNA, the CDR3 is TGCAGTGCACCAAAGAGCGGCGGTGCGTTCTTC. This gives the protein CSAPKSGGAFF.

This clone is medium-sized in the sample. The chain recombines TRBV7-8 with TRBJ2-7, with a tentative D call TRBD1 (5 bases). Per the germline V gene, CDR1 is SGHVS and CDR2 is FQNEAQ. This CDR3 spans 13 amino acids. Trimming left V 5 bases short and J 6 bases short, with 14 bases between. The CDR3 protein is CASSPGHSGEQYF. The CDR3 DNA follows: TGTGCCAGCAGCCCAGGACATTCGGGCGAGCAGTACTTC.

Only a few counts were recorded for this clone. One junction end disagrees with the germline gene, perhaps due to a read error. The chain uses TRBV7-7 and TRBJ2-5; TRBD2 is a possible D gene (5 bases). This CDR3 has 15 residues. Germline V gives CDR1 SSHAT, CDR2 FNYEAQ (reference sequence). CDR3 sequence (DNA): TGTGCTAGCAGCTTAGCGTTCTCCTCGGGGGAGACCCAGTACTTC. As protein: CASSLAFSSGETQYF. Full variable domain (outside the CDR3, taken from reference TRBV7-7 and TRBJ2-5): GAGVSQSPRYKVTKRGQDVTLRCDPISSHATLYWYQQALGQGPEFLTYFNYEAQPDKSGLPSDRFSAERPEGSISTLTIQRTEQRDSAMYRCASSLAFSSGETQYFGPGTRLLVL.

The rearrangement uses TRBV7-3 and TRBJ2-3, with TRBD2 matching 10 bases. After removal of 5 bases from V and 6 bases from J, the junction contained 11 bases not matched to a gene. Germline CDR1 is SGHTA and CDR2 is FQGTGA. This CDR3 region has 16 residues. The CDR3 sequence: CASSPSERGGWDTQYF. The CDR3 DNA follows: TGTGCCAGCAGCCCCTCTGAGCGGGGGGGGTGGGATACGCAGTATTTT. The whole variable domain, remainder taken from reference TRBV7-3 and TRBJ2-3, is GAGVSQTPSNKVTEKGKYVELRCDPISGHTALYWYRQSLGQGPEFLIYFQGTGAADDSGLPNDRFFAVRPEGSVSTLKIQRTERGDSAVYLCASSPSERGGWDTQYFGPGTRLTVL.

The CDR3 DNA reads TGTGCCACCAGCAGAGAGGGGGGGGCTACCTACGAGCAGTACTTC. Its protein product is CATSREGGATYEQYF. V and J are TRBV15 and TRBJ2-7; D is possibly TRBD2 (7 bases). V lost 0 bases and J 2 bases, leaving 11 bases between the germline ends. CDR1 and CDR2 (germline): LNHNV, YYDKDF (reference sequence). This CDR3 has 15 amino acids. The variable domain in full, with the rest retrieved from reference TRBV15 and TRBJ2-7, is DAMVIQNPRYQVTQFGKPVTLSCSQTLNHNVMYWYQQKSSQAPKLLFHYYDKDFNNEADTPDNFQSRRPNTSFCFLDIRSPGLGDTAMYLCATSREGGATYEQYFGPGTRLTVT.

The rearrangement joins TRBV6-1 to TRBJ2-1; 7 positions agree with TRBD1. V trimming: 8 bases; J trimming: 2 bases; junction bases outside the gene matches: 9. The CDR3 runs to 15 residues. The germline CDR1 and CDR2 sequences are MNHNS and SASEGT. The CDR3 region is CASGGPGTAYNEQFF. The CDR3 region has the DNA TGTGCCAGCGGAGGACCAGGGACAGCCTACAATGAGCAGTTCTTC.

The chain is built from TRBV7-9 and TRBJ1-2; D gene ambiguous. The V gene's germline CDR1 is SEHNR and CDR2 FQNEAQ (reference sequence). The length of the CDR3 is 13 residues. Trimming stripped 5 bases from V and 6 bases from J, with 13 bases between. The CDR3 coding sequence is TGTGCCAGCAGCCCGAACAGTATCAATGGCTACACCTTC. As protein: CASSPNSINGYTF.

This clone was seen a handful of times. The V call is TRBV27, the J call TRBJ2-7, with 8 bases lining up with TRBD1. The CDR3 runs to 16 residues. V dropped 1 base and J dropped 5; count of bases not matched to a gene: 10. Germline assignment: CDR1 MNHEY and CDR2 SMNVEV (reference sequence). CDR3 loop: CASSLYPGQGSHEQYF. For the CDR3, the DNA is TGTGCCAGCAGTTTATATCCCGGACAGGGTTCCCACGAGCAGTACTTC.

The chain is built from TRBV6-1 and TRBJ2-2; 7 positions agree with TRBD1. CDR3 length: 14 amino acids. J was trimmed by 4 bases and V by 10 bases; bases with no gene match: 9. The germline gives CDR1 MNHNS, CDR2 SASEGT. The CDR3 coding sequence is TGTGCCACTTCCGGACAGGTCAGCACCGGGGAGCTGTTTTTT. Its translation: CATSGQVSTGELFF.

The V gene is TRBV6-1, the J gene TRBJ1-4; D gene unclear. The CDR3 loop spans 14 amino acids. The germline V gene encodes CDR1 MNHNS and CDR2 SASEGT. V lost 3 bases to trimming and J lost 3 bases, with 8 bases between them. CDR3: CASSDSGANEKLFF. As DNA, the CDR3 is TGTGCCAGCAGTGATTCCGGGGCTAATGAAAAACTGTTTTTT.

V usage is TRBV7-9 and J usage is TRBJ1-2; maybe TRBD1 (5 bases). The CDR3 is made up of 14 amino acids. Germline V gene lookup returns CDR1 SEHNR and CDR2 FQNEAQ (reference sequence). Trimming took 5 bases from V and 4 from J, leaving 14 bases between them. The CDR3 sequence: CASSLGGDRYGYTF. The CDR3 region has the DNA TGTGCCAGCAGCCTCGGGGGGGACCGCTATGGCTACACCTTC.

The chain couples TRBV19 to TRBJ2-2, with D maybe TRBD2 (6 bases). The CDR3 covers 15 residues. Per germline, CDR1 LNHDA and CDR2 SQIVND (reference sequence). The germline V and J ends were trimmed by 7 bases and 7 bases, with 19 bases remaining between them. The CDR3: CASKTVSGGFGELFF. DNA of the CDR3: TGTGCCAGTAAAACAGTTAGCGGTGGGTTCGGGGAGCTGTTTTTT. The whole variable domain, remainder taken from reference TRBV19 and TRBJ2-2, is DGGITQSPKYLFRKEGQNVTLSCEQNLNHDAMYWYRQDPGQGLRLIYYSQIVNDFQKGDIAEGYSVSREKKESFPLTVTSAQKNPTAFYLCASKTVSGGFGELFFGEGSRLTVL.

The rearrangement joins TRBV6-5 to TRBJ1-1; TRBD1 might be the D (5 bases). The CDR3 extends over 13 amino acids. V was pared by 2 bases and J by 3 bases, with 7 bases between. From germline, CDR1 is MNHEY and CDR2 SVGAGI. For the CDR3, the DNA is TGTGCCAGCAGTTACGGGGGGGACACTGAAGCTTTCTTT. Protein: CASSYGGDTEAFF.

V and J are TRBV29-1 and TRBJ2-5; 7 bases map to TRBD1. V gave up 6 bases and J gave up 4 bases; unmatched junction bases: 2. The CDR3 runs 11 residues. Per germline, CDR1 SQVTM and CDR2 ANQGSEA. The CDR3 here is CSVYRGETQYF. The CDR3 coding sequence is TGCAGCGTCTACAGGGGAGAGACCCAGTACTTC.

The chain uses TRBV7-2 and TRBJ1-6; no definite D call. The CDR3 totals 14 residues. V gave up 6 bases and J gave up 11 bases, with 17 bases separating them. Per the germline V gene, CDR1 is SGHTA and CDR2 is FQGNSA. CDR3 nucleotides: TGTGCCAGCAGTCAATTCTGGTTACCCCCACCCCTCCACTTT. It encodes CASSQFWLPPPLHF.